This record concerns one TCR beta chain sequence. Some clones are missing from TCRdb's copy, which holds only in-frame ones; the method was immunoSEQ multiplex PCR. The sample lists tens of thousands of clones, about 85% occurring once. This sample was included in a study of blood T cell repertoires in COVID-19. Study-wide context: The samples span acute and convalescent COVID-19 from the United States, Italy and Spain.

Germline CDR1 SGDLS, CDR2 YYNGEE. CDR3 length: 14 amino acids. Trimming left V 4 bases short and J 4 bases short, with 14 bases between. The TCR originated in an elderly man with acute or convalescent COVID-19. The source material was peripheral blood. This chain joins TRBV9 and TRBJ1-1; the D gene is possibly TRBD1 (5 bases). CDR3 nucleotide sequence: TGTGCCAGCAGCTCTCCGGGGAGGGGCACTGAAGCTTTCTTT. This codes for CASSSPGRGTEAFF. Supplemented by reference TRBV9 and TRBJ1-1, the full variable domain reads DSGVTQTPKHLITATGQRVTLRCSPRSGDLSVYWYQQSLDQGLQFLIQYYNGEERAKGNILERFSAQQFPDLHSELNLSSLELGDSALYFCASSSPGRGTEAFFGQGTRLTVV.